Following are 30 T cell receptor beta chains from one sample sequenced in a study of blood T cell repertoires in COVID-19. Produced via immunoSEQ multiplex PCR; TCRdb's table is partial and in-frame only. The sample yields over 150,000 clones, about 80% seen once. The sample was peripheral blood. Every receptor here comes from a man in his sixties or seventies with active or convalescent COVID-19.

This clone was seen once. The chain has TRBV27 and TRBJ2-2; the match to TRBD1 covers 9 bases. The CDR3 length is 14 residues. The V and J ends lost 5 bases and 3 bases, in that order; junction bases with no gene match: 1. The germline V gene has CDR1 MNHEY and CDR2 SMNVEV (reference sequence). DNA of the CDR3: TGTGCCAGCAGTGGACAGGGGTACACCGGGGAGCTGTTTTTT. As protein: CASSGQGYTGELFF.

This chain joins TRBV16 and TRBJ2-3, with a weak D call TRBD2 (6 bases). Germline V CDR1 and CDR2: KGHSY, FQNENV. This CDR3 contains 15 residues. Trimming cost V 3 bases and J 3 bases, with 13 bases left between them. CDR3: CASSQDGLATDTQYF. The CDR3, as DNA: TGTGCCAGCAGCCAGGACGGCCTAGCGACAGATACGCAGTATTTT.

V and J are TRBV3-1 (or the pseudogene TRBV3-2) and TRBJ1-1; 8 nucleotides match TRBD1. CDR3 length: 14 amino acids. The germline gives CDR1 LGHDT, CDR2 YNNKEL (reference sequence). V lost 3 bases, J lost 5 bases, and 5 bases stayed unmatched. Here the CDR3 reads CASSQTDRATEAFF. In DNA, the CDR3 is TGTGCCAGCAGCCAGACGGACAGGGCAACTGAAGCTTTCTTT.

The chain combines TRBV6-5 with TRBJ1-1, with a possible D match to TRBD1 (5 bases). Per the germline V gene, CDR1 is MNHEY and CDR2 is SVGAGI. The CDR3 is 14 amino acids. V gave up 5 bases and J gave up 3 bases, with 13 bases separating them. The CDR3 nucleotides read TGTGCCAGCAGTCTCGGGACTGCGGACACTGAAGCTTTCTTT. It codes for CASSLGTADTEAFF.

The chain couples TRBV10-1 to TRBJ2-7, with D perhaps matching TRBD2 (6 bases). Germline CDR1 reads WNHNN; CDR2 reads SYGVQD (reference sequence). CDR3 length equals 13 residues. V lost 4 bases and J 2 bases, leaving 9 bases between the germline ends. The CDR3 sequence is CASSASGPYEQYF. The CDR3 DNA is TGCGCCAGCAGTGCCAGCGGGCCCTACGAGCAGTACTTC.

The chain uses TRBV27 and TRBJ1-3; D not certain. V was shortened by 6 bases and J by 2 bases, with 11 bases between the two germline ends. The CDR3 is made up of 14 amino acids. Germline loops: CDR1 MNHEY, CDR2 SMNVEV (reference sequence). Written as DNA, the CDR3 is TGTGCCAGCAGAAGTAGGGAGGCTGGAAACACCATATATTTT. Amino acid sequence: CASRSREAGNTIYF.

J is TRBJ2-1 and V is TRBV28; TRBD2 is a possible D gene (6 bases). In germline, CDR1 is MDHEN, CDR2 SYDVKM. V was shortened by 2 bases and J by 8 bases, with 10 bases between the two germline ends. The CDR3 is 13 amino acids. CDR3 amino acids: CASSLRRADEQFF. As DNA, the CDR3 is TGTGCCAGCAGTTTAAGGAGGGCCGATGAGCAGTTCTTC.

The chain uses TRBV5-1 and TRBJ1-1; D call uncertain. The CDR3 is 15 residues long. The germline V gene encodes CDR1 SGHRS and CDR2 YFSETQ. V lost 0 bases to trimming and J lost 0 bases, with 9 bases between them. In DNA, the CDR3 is TGCGCCAGCAGCTTGGGGAGTAGGATGAACACTGAAGCTTTCTTT. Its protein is CASSLGSRMNTEAFF.

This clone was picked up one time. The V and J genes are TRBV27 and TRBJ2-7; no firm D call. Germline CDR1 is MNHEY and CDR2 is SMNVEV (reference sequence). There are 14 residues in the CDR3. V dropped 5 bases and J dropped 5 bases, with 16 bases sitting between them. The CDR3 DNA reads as TGTGCCAGCAGTCCCCTTGGAGTTTGGGACGAGCAGTACTTC. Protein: CASSPLGVWDEQYF.

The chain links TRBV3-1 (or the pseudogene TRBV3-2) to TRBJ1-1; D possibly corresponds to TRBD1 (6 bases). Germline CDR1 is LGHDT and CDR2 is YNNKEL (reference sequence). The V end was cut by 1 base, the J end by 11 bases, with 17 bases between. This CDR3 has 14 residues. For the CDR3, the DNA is TGTGCCAGCAGCCAAGCGGGGGGCGGGGTTGTTGCTTTCTTT. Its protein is CASSQAGGGVVAFF.

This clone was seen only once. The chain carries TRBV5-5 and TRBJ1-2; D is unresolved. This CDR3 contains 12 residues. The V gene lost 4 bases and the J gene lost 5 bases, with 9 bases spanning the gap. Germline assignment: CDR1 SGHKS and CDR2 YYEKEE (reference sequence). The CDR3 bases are TGTGCCAGCAGCCTGGAAACATATGGCTACACCTTC. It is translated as CASSLETYGYTF.

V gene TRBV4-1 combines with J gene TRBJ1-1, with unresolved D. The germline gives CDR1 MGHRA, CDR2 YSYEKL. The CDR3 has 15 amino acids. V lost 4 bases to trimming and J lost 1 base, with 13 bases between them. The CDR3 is CASSRVPSGNTEAFF. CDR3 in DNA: TGCGCCAGCAGCCGGGTTCCCTCGGGGAACACTGAAGCTTTCTTT.

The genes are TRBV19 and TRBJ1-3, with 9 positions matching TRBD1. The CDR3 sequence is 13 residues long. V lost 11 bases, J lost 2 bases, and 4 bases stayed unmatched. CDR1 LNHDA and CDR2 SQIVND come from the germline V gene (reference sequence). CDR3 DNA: TGTGCCTCCAGGACAGGGGCTGGAAACACCATATATTTT. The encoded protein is CASRTGAGNTIYF.

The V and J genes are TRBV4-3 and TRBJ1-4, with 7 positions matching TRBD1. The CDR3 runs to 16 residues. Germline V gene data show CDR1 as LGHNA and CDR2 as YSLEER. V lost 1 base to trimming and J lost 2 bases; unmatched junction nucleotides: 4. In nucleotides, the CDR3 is TGCGCCAGCAGCCAAGTGCGACAGGGCACTAATGAAAAACTGTTTTTT. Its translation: CASSQVRQGTNEKLFF.

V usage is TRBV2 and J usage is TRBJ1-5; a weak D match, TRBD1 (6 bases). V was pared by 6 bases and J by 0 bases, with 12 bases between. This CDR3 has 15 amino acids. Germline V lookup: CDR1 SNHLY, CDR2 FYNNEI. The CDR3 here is CASSRGQSSNQPQHF. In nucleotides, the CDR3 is TGTGCCAGCAGCCGTGGACAGAGTAGCAATCAGCCCCAGCATTTT.

The CDR3 region has the DNA TGTGCCAGCAGTTTATGGACAGGGGGCGGGTACACTGAAGCTTTCTTT. Amino acid sequence: CASSLWTGGGYTEAFF. This chain connects TRBV28 to TRBJ1-1, with TRBD1 identical over 10 bases. This CDR3 is built from 16 residues. Germline V gene data show CDR1 as MDHEN and CDR2 as SYDVKM. Trimming cost V 0 bases and J 3 bases; bases outside gene matches: 4.

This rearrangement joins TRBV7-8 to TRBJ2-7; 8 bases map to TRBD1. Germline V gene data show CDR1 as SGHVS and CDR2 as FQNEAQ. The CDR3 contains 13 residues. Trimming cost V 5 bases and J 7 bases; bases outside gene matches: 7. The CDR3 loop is CASSTRTGWEQYF. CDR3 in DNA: TGTGCCAGCAGCACCAGGACAGGGTGGGAGCAGTACTTC.

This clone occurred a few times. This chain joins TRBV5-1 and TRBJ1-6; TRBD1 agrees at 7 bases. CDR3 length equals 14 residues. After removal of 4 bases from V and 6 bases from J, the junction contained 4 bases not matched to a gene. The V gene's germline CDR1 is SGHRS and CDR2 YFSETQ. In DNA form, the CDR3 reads TGCGCCAGCAGCGTGGGACAGACTAATTCACCCCTCCACTTT. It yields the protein CASSVGQTNSPLHF.

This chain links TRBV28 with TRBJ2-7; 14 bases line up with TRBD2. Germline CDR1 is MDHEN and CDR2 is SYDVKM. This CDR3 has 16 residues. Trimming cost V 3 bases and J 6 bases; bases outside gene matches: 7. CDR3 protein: CASSFLRLAGGGEQYF. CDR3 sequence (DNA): TGTGCCAGCAGTTTCTTACGACTAGCGGGAGGGGGCGAGCAGTACTTC.

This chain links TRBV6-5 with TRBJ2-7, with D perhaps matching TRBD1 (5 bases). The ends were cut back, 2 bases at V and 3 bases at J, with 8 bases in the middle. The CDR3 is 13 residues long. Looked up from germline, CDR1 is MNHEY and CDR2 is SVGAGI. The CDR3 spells CASSYARGYEQYF. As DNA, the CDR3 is TGTGCCAGCAGTTACGCTAGGGGCTACGAGCAGTACTTC.

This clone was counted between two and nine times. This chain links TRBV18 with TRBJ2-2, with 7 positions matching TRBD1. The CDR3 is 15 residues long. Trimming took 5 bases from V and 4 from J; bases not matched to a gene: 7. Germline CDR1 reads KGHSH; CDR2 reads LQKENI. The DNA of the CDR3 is TGTGCCAGCTCAATGGGGACAGCTTCCACCGGGGAGCTGTTTTTT. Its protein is CASSMGTASTGELFF.

In DNA, the CDR3 is TGTGCCAGCAGCTCCACGCAGGGGGTCCACGAGCAGTACTTC. Its translation: CASSSTQGVHEQYF. The rearrangement links TRBV13 to TRBJ2-7, with 7 bases lining up with TRBD1. The CDR3 length is 14 residues. The trim removed 4 bases at V and 5 bases at J, leaving 8 bases unmatched. Germline CDR1 is PRHDT and CDR2 is FYEKMQ (reference sequence).

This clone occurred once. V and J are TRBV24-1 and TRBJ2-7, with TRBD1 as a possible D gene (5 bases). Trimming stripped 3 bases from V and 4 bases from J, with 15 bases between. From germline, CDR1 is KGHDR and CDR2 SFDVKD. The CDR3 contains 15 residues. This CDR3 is CATSDGQGMWYEQYF. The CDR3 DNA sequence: TGTGCCACCAGTGATGGGCAGGGAATGTGGTACGAGCAGTACTTC.

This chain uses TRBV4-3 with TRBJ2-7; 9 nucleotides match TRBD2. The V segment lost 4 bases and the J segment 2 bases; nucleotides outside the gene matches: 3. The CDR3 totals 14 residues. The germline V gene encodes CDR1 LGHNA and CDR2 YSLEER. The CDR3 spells CASSLLAGPYEQYF. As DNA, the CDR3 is TGCGCCAGCAGCCTGCTAGCGGGGCCCTACGAGCAGTACTTC.

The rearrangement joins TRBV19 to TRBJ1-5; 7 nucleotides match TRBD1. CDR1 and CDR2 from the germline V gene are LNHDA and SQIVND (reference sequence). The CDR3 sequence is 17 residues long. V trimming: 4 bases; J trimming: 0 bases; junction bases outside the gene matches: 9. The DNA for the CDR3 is TGTGCCAGTAGTACCCGGACAGGACCTATTAGCAATCAGCCCCAGCATTTT. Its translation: CASSTRTGPISNQPQHF. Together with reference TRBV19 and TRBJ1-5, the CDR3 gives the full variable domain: DGGITQSPKYLFRKEGQNVTLSCEQNLNHDAMYWYRQDPGQGLRLIYYSQIVNDFQKGDIAEGYSVSREKKESFPLTVTSAQKNPTAFYLCASSTRTGPISNQPQHFGDGTRLSIL.

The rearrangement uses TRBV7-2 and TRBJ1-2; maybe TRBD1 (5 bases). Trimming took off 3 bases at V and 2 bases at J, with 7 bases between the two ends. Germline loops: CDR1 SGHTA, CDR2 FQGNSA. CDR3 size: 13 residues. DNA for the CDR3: TGTGCCAGCAGCTTTGGGGGGAACTATGGCTACACCTTC. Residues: CASSFGGNYGYTF.

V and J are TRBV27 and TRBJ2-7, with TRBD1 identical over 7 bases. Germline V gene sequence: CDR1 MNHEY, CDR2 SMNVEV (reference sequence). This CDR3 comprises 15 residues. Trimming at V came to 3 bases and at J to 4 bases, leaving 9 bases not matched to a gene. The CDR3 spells CASSFHRGTLYEQYF. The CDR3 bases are TGTGCCAGCAGTTTCCACAGGGGAACCTTGTACGAGCAGTACTTC.

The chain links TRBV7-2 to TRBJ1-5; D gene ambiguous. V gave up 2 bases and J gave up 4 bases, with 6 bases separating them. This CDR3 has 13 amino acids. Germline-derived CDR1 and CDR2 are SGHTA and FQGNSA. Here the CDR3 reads CASSLNENQPQHF. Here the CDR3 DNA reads TGTGCCAGCAGCTTAAATGAGAATCAGCCCCAGCATTTT.

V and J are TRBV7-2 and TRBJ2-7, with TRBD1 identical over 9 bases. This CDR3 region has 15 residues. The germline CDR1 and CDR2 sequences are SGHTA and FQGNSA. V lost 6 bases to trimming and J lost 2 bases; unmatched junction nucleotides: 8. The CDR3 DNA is TGTGCCAGCAGTCTGTCCCGGGACAGGGCCTACGAGCAGTACTTC. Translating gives CASSLSRDRAYEQYF. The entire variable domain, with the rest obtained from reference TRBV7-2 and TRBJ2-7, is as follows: GAGVSQSPSNKVTEKGKDVELRCDPISGHTALYWYRQSLGQGLEFLIYFQGNSAPDKSGLPSDRFSAERTGGSVSTLTIQRTQQEDSAVYLCASSLSRDRAYEQYFGPGTRLTVT.

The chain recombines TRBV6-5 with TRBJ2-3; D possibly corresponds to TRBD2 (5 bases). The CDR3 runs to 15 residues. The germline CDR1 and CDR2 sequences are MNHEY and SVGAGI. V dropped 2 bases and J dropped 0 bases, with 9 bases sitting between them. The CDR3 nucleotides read TGTGCCAGCAGTTACAGCGGAGCTAGCACAGATACGCAGTATTTT. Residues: CASSYSGASTDTQYF.